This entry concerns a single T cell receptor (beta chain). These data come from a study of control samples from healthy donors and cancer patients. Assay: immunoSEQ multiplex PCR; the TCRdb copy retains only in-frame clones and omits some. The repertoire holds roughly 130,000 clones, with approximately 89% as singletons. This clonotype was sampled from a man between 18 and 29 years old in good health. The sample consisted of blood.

CDR3 amino acids: CASSLPNRTALPHSNQPQHF. The CDR3 coding sequence is TGTGCCAGCAGTTTACCCAACCGGACAGCTCTTCCCCATAGCAATCAGCCCCAGCATTTT. The chain links TRBV28 to TRBJ1-5; the D gene is possibly TRBD1 (6 bases). The CDR3 length is 20 residues. V lost 2 bases to trimming and J lost 0 bases, with 23 bases between them. Germline CDR1 is MDHEN and CDR2 is SYDVKM.